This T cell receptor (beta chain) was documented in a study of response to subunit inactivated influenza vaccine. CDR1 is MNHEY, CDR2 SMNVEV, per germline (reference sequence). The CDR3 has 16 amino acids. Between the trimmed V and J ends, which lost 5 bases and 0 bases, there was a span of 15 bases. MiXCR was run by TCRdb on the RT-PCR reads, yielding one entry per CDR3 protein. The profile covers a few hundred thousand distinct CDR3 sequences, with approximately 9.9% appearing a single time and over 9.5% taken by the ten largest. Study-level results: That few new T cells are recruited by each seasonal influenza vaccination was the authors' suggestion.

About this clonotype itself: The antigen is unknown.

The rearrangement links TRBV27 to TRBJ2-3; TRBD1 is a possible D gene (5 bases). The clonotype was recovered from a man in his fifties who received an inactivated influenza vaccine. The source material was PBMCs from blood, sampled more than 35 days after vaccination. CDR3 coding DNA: TGTGCCAGCAGTCGGATTCTAGGGGCTAGCACAGATACGCAGTATTTT. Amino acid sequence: CASSRILGASTDTQYF.